These 27 T cell receptor beta chains were all obtained from the same sample, sequenced in a study of cytomegalovirus exposure and HLA in healthy donors. Both 60 Vbeta primers and 13 Jbeta primers went into the PCR. Method: immunoSEQ multiplex PCR; TCRdb's copy keeps in-frame clones and lacks some. There are 46,000 or so clones in the sample; under 70% occur only once, and more than 10% lies in the top ten. Sequencing was done on a sample of PBMCs. These receptors were collected from a man between 60 and 70 years old in good health and CMV-seropositive.

V usage is TRBV18 and J usage is TRBJ1-5; 7 positions agree with TRBD1. V lost 3 bases to trimming and J lost 1 base; unmatched junction nucleotides: 3. The CDR3 consists of 15 residues. In germline, CDR1 is KGHSH, CDR2 LQKENI. As DNA, the CDR3 is TGTGCCAGCTCACCGACAGGGTTGAGCAATCAGCCCCAGCATTTT. Its translation: CASSPTGLSNQPQHF.

V usage is TRBV6-1 and J usage is TRBJ2-6; unclear D gene. Germline values: CDR1 MNHNS, CDR2 SASEGT. The CDR3 is 14 residues long. Deletions cut 10 bases from V and 0 bases from J, with 10 bases between. The CDR3 DNA follows: TGTGCCACCTCCAGATACTCTGGGGCCAACGTCCTGACTTTC. This gives the protein CATSRYSGANVLTF.

The table lists this clone with a few counts. This chain connects TRBV11-2 to TRBJ2-5, with 16 bases lining up with TRBD2. Germline CDR1 is SGHAT and CDR2 is FQNNGV. Losses at the gene ends were 3 bases for V and 5 bases for J; bases not matched to a gene: 6. There are 17 residues in the CDR3. The CDR3 coding sequence is TGTGCCAGCAGCTTGGGACTAGCGGGAGGGAGCGGGGAGACCCAGTACTTC. The encoded protein is CASSLGLAGGSGETQYF.

Here the CDR3 reads CASSLGREPDTQYF. The CDR3 DNA reads as TGTGCCAGCAGCTTAGGCAGGGAACCAGATACGCAGTATTTT. The V call is TRBV5-5, the J call TRBJ2-3; the D gene is possibly TRBD1 (5 bases). The CDR3 extends over 14 amino acids. With 2 bases removed from V and 4 bases from J, the gap between germline ends came to 11 bases. CDR1 is SGHKS and CDR2 is YYEKEE in the germline V gene (reference sequence).

The chain has TRBV7-2 and TRBJ2-3, with D hard to call. Germline V gives CDR1 SGHTA, CDR2 FQGNSA. The CDR3 sequence is 14 residues long. V lost 1 base and J lost 5, with 10 bases in between. The CDR3 bases are TGTGCCAGCAGCTTAGTGTCAGCGAGAGATACGCAGTATTTT. As protein: CASSLVSARDTQYF.

This chain joins TRBV2 and TRBJ2-3; 14 nucleotides agree with TRBD2. Looked up from germline, CDR1 is SNHLY and CDR2 is FYNNEI. CDR3 length equals 17 residues. The junction had 12 bases not matched to a gene; V was cut back by 4 bases and J by 9 bases. CDR3 amino acids: CASSVLRTSGRSGTQYF. The CDR3 coding sequence is TGTGCCAGCAGTGTATTGAGGACTAGCGGGAGGTCGGGGACGCAGTATTTT.

This clone was seen only once. CDR3 region: CASSSLPGTENTEAFF. The CDR3 region has the DNA TGTGCCAGCAGCTCCCTACCCGGGACAGAGAACACTGAAGCTTTCTTT. The chain links TRBV13 to TRBJ1-1; 7 nucleotides match TRBD1. The CDR3 is 16 amino acids. Losses at the gene ends were 4 bases for V and 1 base for J; bases not matched to a gene: 9. The V gene's germline CDR1 is PRHDT and CDR2 FYEKMQ (reference sequence).

CDR3 sequence reads: CASSYSQGNEKLFF. The DNA of the CDR3 is TGTGCCAGCAGTTACTCCCAGGGTAATGAAAAACTGTTTTTT. This chain connects TRBV6-5 to TRBJ1-4, with D possibly TRBD1 on 5 matching bases. The germline V gene has CDR1 MNHEY and CDR2 SVGAGI. This CDR3 is built from 14 residues. Trimming cost V 0 bases and J 4 bases, with 6 bases left between them.

The V and J genes are TRBV7-8 and TRBJ2-2; TRBD2 might be the D (5 bases). Trimming left V 5 bases short and J 6 bases short, with 13 bases between. This CDR3 has 14 amino acids. Germline CDR1 reads SGHVS; CDR2 reads FQNEAQ. The CDR3 sequence: CASSPRRGPGELFF. CDR3 sequence (DNA): TGTGCCAGCAGCCCACGAAGAGGGCCCGGGGAGCTGTTTTTT.

This clone was seen a single time. The rearrangement uses TRBV28 and TRBJ1-5; D possibly corresponds to TRBD1 (6 bases). The germline gives CDR1 MDHEN, CDR2 SYDVKM. The CDR3 sequence is 17 residues long. V lost 5 bases to trimming and J lost 5 bases, with 22 bases between them. CDR3 residues: CASSRRSYDRKDQPQHF. The CDR3 DNA reads TGTGCCAGCAGTCGGCGTTCTTATGACAGGAAAGATCAGCCCCAGCATTTT.

The chain uses TRBV6-6 and TRBJ2-1; no clear D gene. CDR3 size: 12 residues. CDR1 is MNHNY, CDR2 SVGAGI, per germline (reference sequence). V lost 2 bases and J 10 bases, leaving 9 bases between the germline ends. DNA of the CDR3: TGTGCCAGCAGTTACCCCCTACGAGAGCAGTTCTTC. Its translation: CASSYPLREQFF.

In nucleotides, the CDR3 is TGCGCCAGCATCGCAGGCCCGACTAGCGGGGGCTACAATGAGCAGTTCTTC. It is translated as CASIAGPTSGGYNEQFF. The chain links TRBV5-1 to TRBJ2-1, with TRBD2 matching over 12 bases. Per the germline V gene, CDR1 is SGHRS and CDR2 is YFSETQ. The CDR3 contains 17 residues. The J segment lost 3 bases and the V segment lost 6 bases, leaving 10 bases of the junction unmatched.

V is TRBV5-5 and J is TRBJ2-7; 10 bases agree with TRBD2. CDR3 length equals 17 residues. Germline lookup yields CDR1 SGHKS and CDR2 YYEKEE (reference sequence). Trimming took 2 bases from V and 2 from J; bases not matched to a gene: 10. The CDR3 coding sequence is TGTGCCAGCAGCTTCAGTAGGTTAACTAGCGGGACCTACGAGCAGTACTTC. Translation gives CASSFSRLTSGTYEQYF.

The chain carries TRBV6-5 and TRBJ2-2, with TRBD2 as a possible D gene (5 bases). The germline V gene has CDR1 MNHEY and CDR2 SVGAGI. The CDR3 consists of 14 residues. The germline V and J ends were trimmed by 7 bases and 6 bases, with 15 bases remaining between them. CDR3 region: CASKNEGGSGELFF. CDR3 nucleotides: TGTGCCAGCAAGAACGAGGGCGGATCCGGGGAGCTGTTTTTT.

This rearrangement joins TRBV19 to TRBJ2-5; maybe TRBD1 (6 bases). This CDR3 has 16 residues. The ends were cut back, 5 bases at V and 4 bases at J, with 20 bases in the middle. Germline-derived CDR1 and CDR2 are LNHDA and SQIVND (reference sequence). DNA for the CDR3: TGTGCCAGTAGTGCAATAACAGGGATATTAGGAGAGACCCAGTACTTC. Encoded protein: CASSAITGILGETQYF.

This chain links TRBV2 with TRBJ2-5; 15 bases map to TRBD2. From germline, CDR1 is SNHLY and CDR2 FYNNEI. The CDR3 extends over 14 amino acids. After removal of 6 bases from V and 4 bases from J, the junction contained 0 bases not matched to a gene. The CDR3, as DNA: TGTGCCAGCAGGGGACTAGCGGGAGGAGAGACCCAGTACTTC. Protein: CASRGLAGGETQYF.

The chain joins TRBV7-3 to TRBJ2-2; TRBD1 agrees at 7 bases. Trimming at V came to 5 bases and at J to 0 bases, leaving 3 bases not matched to a gene. The CDR3 length is 15 residues. The V gene's germline CDR1 is SGHTA and CDR2 FQGTGA. The CDR3 is CASSPGTANTGELFF. The DNA of the CDR3 is TGTGCCAGCAGCCCGGGGACAGCGAACACCGGGGAGCTGTTTTTT.

The chain has TRBV5-8 and TRBJ1-5, with no clear D. This CDR3 comprises 12 residues. CDR1 and CDR2 from the germline V gene are SGHTS and YDEGEE. V gave up 5 bases and J gave up 4 bases, with 7 bases separating them. Here the CDR3 DNA reads TGTGCCAGCAGTCTTCAGAATCAGCCCCAGCATTTT. This gives the protein CASSLQNQPQHF.

The chain carries TRBV6-5 and TRBJ1-6; no reliable D call. This CDR3 is 14 amino acids long. Germline values: CDR1 MNHEY, CDR2 SVGAGI. V was cut by 6 bases and J by 10 bases, with 16 bases left in between. The DNA of the CDR3 is TGTGCCAGCAGCCGCTCCCCGAGCGAATCACCCCTCCACTTT. It codes for CASSRSPSESPLHF.

This clone was counted between two and nine times. The chain recombines TRBV6-5 with TRBJ1-2, with D perhaps TRBD1 (5 bases). The germline gives CDR1 MNHEY, CDR2 SVGAGI. The CDR3 is 13 amino acids. V gave up 5 bases and J gave up 2 bases, with 9 bases separating them. The CDR3 is CASSPGRNYGYTF. The CDR3 DNA is TGTGCCAGCAGTCCAGGGAGGAACTATGGCTACACCTTC.

This rearrangement joins TRBV5-4 to TRBJ2-2; TRBD2 aligns across 7 bases. Unmatched junction bases numbered 5, after V lost 5 bases and J lost 4 bases. The CDR3 extends over 14 amino acids. CDR1 and CDR2 (germline): SGHNT, YYREEE (reference sequence). The CDR3 is CASSSPGGTGELFF. For the CDR3, the DNA is TGTGCCAGCAGTTCCCCGGGGGGCACCGGGGAGCTGTTTTTT.

With regard to this clone: This sequence may be a read error, since a much larger clone differs from it by one base. The chain uses TRBV7-9 and TRBJ2-7, with a possible D match to TRBD1 (5 bases). This CDR3 has 13 residues. Trimming cost V 1 base and J 2 bases, with 6 bases left between them. Germline CDR1 and CDR2: SEHNR and FQNEAQ (reference sequence). The CDR3: CASSLEGAYEQYF. The CDR3 nucleotides read TGTGCCAGCAGCTTAGAAGGGGCCTACGAGCAGTACTTC.

The chain carries TRBV27 and TRBJ2-7, with TRBD1 matching 11 bases. The CDR3 loop spans 14 amino acids. The V gene's germline CDR1 is MNHEY and CDR2 SMNVEV (reference sequence). V shed 6 bases and J 6 bases; nucleotides not matched to a gene: 7. The CDR3 DNA reads as TGTGCCAGCAGAATCGGACAGGGGGCTTCCGAGCAGTACTTC. Translating gives CASRIGQGASEQYF.

The chain combines TRBV5-1 with TRBJ2-5, with D perhaps TRBD2 (5 bases). The CDR3 sequence is 14 residues long. Between the trimmed V and J ends, which lost 0 bases and 5 bases, there was a span of 11 bases. Germline-derived CDR1 and CDR2 are SGHRS and YFSETQ. The chain's CDR3 is CASSLGTDGETQYF. The CDR3 coding sequence is TGCGCCAGCAGCTTGGGGACTGACGGGGAGACCCAGTACTTC.

V gene TRBV30 combines with J gene TRBJ2-1; 9 positions match TRBD2. The CDR3 sequence is 18 residues long. Germline-derived CDR1 and CDR2 are GTSNPN and SVGIG (reference sequence). V lost 4 bases, J lost 9 bases, and 22 bases stayed unmatched. The chain's CDR3 is CAWIDRSAGTSRFGEQFF. CDR3 DNA: TGTGCCTGGATCGACAGGAGCGCGGGGACTAGCCGGTTTGGTGAGCAGTTCTTC.

This clone appeared a few times. The V call is TRBV4-3, the J call TRBJ1-3; 8 bases are a match to TRBD1. This CDR3 spans 17 amino acids. The germline V gene has CDR1 LGHNA and CDR2 YSLEER. The junction had 7 bases not matched to a gene; V was cut back by 1 base and J by 2 bases. CDR3 sequence reads: CASSQVGDRRAGNTIYF. The CDR3 nucleotides read TGCGCCAGCAGCCAAGTTGGGGACAGGAGGGCTGGAAACACCATATATTTT.

The chain recombines TRBV2 with TRBJ2-7; TRBD1 aligns across 11 bases. The V segment lost 5 bases and the J segment 4 bases; nucleotides outside the gene matches: 7. This CDR3 is built from 15 residues. The germline CDR1 and CDR2 sequences are SNHLY and FYNNEI. CDR3 residues: CASSYYGQGAYEQYF. The CDR3 region has the DNA TGTGCCAGCAGTTATTATGGACAGGGGGCTTACGAGCAGTACTTC.